This entry concerns a single T cell receptor (beta chain). Its antigen is still unknown. Per-nucleotide qualities are absent, and no much larger clonotype sits a single base away. Deletion took 1 base off V and 7 bases off J, with a span of 5 bases between the germline ends. CDR1 MNHNS and CDR2 SASEGT are derived from the germline V gene. Spanning cysteine to phenylalanine, the CDR3 consists of 11 amino acids. Solely the CDR3 DNA is kept, with 33 bases framed from the first base. TCRbeta CDR3 regions were amplified from genomic DNA by means of the immunoSEQ Assay, a bias-controlled multiplex PCR. The original methods were these. The number of nucleated cells in each sample was estimated by amplification of reference gene primers within the assay. Sequence reads were collapsed and filtered to measure the absolute abundance of every unique TCRbeta CDR3 rearrangement. For each sample, productive Simpson clonality was calculated by taking the square root of Simpson's diversity index across productive rearrangements. TCRdb's version of the immuneACCESS table is confined to in-frame rearrangements and falls short of the full clone set. An unresolved V gene accounts for under half of the shortfall where checked; the remainder is of unknown origin. V and J calls and clone size are those listed in that table; D and trimming were worked out from the DNA. Recorded for this sample are 230,000 or so clones; 75% to 90% of them occurred a single time. The leading ten clones occupy roughly 5% of the sample.

Each collaborating institution followed its own protocols to collect whole blood in K2EDTA tubes. For TCRbeta analysis, collaborators shipped samples in one of three forms: frozen whole blood, isolated PBMCs, or DNA extracted from either of those sample types. The data belong to a study of blood T cell repertoires in COVID-19 (dated by TCRdb to 2018 to 2021). Context from the whole study: Samples covering the acute and convalescent phases of COVID-19 were provided by collaborators in the United States, Italy and Spain. The prospective study material was composed of cDNA or gDNA derived from T cells, B-cell-depleted T cells, or PBMCs. Subjects who had been exposed to COVID-19, were actively infected with it, or had recovered from it provided the deeply sampled blood TCRbeta repertoires that made up the dataset. The repertoires were made available in a free public database intended to serve as a resource for research on the immune response to SARS-CoV-2. Samples came from the ongoing ImmuneRACE study (first 160 participants) plus 1,254 subjects from 6 global collaborators. A de-identified subject ID, COVID-19 status, age in years and sex were almost always included in the sample metadata. HLA class I and class II types, where available, came from metadata supplied by the sample provider rather than from assay-based typing.

The full study reports these points: The quantity of clinical and demographic metadata differed by source and by participant and was supplied without curation.

The chain joins TRBV6-1 to TRBJ2-7; the D gene cannot be resolved reliably. Sequenced material: peripheral blood. The clonotype was recovered from a human donor in a cohort sampled during active COVID-19. The CDR3 region reads CASSEVREQYF. The sequenced DNA is TGTGCCAGCAGTGAAGTGAGAGAGCAGTACTTC.